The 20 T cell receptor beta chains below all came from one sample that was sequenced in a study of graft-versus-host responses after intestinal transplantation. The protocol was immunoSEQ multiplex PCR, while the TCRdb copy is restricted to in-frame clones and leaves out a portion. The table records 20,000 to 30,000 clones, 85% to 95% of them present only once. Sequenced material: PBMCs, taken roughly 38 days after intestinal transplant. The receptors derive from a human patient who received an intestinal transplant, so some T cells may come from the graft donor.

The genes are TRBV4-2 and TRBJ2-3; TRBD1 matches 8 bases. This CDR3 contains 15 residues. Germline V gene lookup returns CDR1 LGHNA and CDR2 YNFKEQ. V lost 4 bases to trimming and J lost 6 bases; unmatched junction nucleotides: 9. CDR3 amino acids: CASSPGQGLKDTQYF. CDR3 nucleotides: TGTGCCAGCAGCCCCGGACAGGGCCTAAAGGATACGCAGTATTTT.

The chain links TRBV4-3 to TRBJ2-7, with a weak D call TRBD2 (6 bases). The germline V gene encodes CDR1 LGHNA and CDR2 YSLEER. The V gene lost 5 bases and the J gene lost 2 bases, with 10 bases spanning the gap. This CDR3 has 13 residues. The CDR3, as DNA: TGCGCCAGCAGCGAGGCGGGGACCTACGAGCAGTACTTC. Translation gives CASSEAGTYEQYF.

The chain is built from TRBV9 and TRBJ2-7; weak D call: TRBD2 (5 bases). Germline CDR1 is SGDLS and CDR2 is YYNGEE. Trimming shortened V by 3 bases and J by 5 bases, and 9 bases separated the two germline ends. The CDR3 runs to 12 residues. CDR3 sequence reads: CASSDLANEQYF. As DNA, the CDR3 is TGTGCCAGCAGCGATCTAGCCAACGAGCAGTACTTC.

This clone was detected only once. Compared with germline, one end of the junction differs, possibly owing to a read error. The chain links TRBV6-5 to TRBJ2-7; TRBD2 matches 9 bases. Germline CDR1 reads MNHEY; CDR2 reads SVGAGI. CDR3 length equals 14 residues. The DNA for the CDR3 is TGTGCCAGCAGTCGGGGACTAGCATCCTATGAGCAGTACTTC. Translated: CASSRGLASYEQYF.

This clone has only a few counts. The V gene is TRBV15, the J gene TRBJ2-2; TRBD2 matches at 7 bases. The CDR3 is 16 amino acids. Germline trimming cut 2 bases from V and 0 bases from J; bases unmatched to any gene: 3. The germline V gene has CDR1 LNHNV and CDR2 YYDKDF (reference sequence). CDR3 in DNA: TGTGCCACCAGCAGAAGGGGACTATCGAACACCGGGGAGCTGTTTTTT. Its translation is CATSRRGLSNTGELFF.

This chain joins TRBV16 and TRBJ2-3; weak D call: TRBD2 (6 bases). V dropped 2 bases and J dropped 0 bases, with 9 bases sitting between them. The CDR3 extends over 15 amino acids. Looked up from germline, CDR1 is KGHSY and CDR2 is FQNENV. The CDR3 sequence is CASSQGGTSTDTQYF. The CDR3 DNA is TGTGCCAGCAGCCAAGGCGGGACTAGCACAGATACGCAGTATTTT.

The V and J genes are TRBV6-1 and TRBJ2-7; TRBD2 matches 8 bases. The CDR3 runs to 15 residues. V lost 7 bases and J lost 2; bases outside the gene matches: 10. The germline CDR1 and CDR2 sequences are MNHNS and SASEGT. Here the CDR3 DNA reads TGTGCCAGCAAATGGAGTAGCGGGGACCCCTACGAGCAGTACTTC. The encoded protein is CASKWSSGDPYEQYF.

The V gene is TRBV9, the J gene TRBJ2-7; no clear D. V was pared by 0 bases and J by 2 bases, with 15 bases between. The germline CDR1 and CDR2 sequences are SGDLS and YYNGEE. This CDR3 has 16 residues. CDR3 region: CASSVAEGRRPYEQYF. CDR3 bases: TGTGCCAGCAGCGTAGCGGAAGGCAGGCGACCCTACGAGCAGTACTTC.

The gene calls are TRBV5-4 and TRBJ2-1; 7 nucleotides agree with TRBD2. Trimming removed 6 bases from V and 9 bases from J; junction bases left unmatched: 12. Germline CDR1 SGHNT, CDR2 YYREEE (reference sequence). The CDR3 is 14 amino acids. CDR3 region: CASTLTGWGGEQFF. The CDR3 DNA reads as TGTGCCAGCACCCTTACGGGTTGGGGGGGTGAGCAGTTCTTC.

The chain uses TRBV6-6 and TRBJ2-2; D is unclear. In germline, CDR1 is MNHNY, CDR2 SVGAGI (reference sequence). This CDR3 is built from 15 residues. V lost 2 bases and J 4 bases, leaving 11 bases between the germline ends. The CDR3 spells CASSYKDPGTGELFF. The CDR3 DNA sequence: TGTGCCAGCAGTTACAAGGACCCCGGCACCGGGGAGCTGTTTTTT.

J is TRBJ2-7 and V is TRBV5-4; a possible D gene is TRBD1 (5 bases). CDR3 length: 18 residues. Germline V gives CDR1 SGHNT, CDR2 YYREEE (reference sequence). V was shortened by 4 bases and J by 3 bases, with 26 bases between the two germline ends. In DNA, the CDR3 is TGTGCCAGCAGCGGGTGGGGCTGTAGTACGGACCTCCTCTACGAGCAGTACTTC. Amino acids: CASSGWGCSTDLLYEQYF.

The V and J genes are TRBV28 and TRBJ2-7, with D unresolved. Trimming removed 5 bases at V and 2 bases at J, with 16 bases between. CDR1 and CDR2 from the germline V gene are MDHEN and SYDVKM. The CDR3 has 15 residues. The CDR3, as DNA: TGTGCCAGCAGTCTCCTGTGGACGCATCCCTACGAGCAGTACTTC. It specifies CASSLLWTHPYEQYF. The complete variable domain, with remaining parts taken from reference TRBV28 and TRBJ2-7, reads DVKVTQSSRYLVKRTGEKVFLECVQDMDHENMFWYRQDPGLGLRLIYFSYDVKMKEKGDIPEGYSVSREKKERFSLILESASTNQTSMYLCASSLLWTHPYEQYFGPGTRLTVT.

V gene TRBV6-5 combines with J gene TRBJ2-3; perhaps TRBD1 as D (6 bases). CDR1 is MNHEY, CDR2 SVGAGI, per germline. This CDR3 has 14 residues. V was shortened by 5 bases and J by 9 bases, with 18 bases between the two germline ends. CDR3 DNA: TGTGCCAGCAGTCCCCTCGTGGGGGCGTGGACGCAGTATTTT. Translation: CASSPLVGAWTQYF.

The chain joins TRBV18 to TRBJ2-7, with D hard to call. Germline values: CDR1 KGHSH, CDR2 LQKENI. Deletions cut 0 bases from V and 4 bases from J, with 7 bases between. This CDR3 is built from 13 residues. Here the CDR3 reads CASSPPGNYEQYF. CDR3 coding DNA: TGTGCCAGCTCACCACCGGGGAATTACGAGCAGTACTTC.

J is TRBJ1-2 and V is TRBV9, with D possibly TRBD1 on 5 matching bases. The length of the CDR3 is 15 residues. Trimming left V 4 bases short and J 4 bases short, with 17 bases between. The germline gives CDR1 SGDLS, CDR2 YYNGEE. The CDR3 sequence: CASSPRYPGAYGYTF. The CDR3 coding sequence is TGTGCCAGCAGCCCGCGGTACCCTGGGGCCTATGGCTACACCTTC.

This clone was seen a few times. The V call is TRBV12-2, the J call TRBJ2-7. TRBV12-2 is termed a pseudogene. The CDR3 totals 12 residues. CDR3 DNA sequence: TGTGCAAGTCGCTTCGACTCCTACGAGCAGTACTTC. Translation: CASRFDSYEQYF.

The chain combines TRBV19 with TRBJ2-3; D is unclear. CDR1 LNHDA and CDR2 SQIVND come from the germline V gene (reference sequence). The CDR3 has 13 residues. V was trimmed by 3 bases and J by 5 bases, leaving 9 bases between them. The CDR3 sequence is CASSISMVDTQYF. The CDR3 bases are TGTGCCAGTAGTATCTCTATGGTAGATACGCAGTATTTT.

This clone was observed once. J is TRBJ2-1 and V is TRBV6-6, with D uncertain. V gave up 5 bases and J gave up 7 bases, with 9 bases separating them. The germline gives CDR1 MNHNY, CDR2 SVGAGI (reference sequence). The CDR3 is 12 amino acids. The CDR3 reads CASSLESNEQFF. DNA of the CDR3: TGTGCCAGCAGTCTAGAGTCAAATGAGCAGTTCTTC.

CDR3 nucleotide sequence: TGTGCCAGCAGCCTATCCTACAATGAGCAGTTCTTC. Protein product: CASSLSYNEQFF. This chain connects TRBV11-2 to TRBJ2-1; D is undetermined. The germline CDR1 and CDR2 sequences are SGHAT and FQNNGV. V dropped 5 bases and J dropped 1 base, with 3 bases sitting between them. The CDR3 spans 12 residues.

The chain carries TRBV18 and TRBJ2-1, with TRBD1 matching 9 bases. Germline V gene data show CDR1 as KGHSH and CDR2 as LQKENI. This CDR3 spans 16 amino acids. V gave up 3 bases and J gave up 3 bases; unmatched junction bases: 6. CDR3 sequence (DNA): TGTGCCAGCTCACCGGGGACAGGGTTGTTCTACAATGAGCAGTTCTTC. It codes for CASSPGTGLFYNEQFF.